These 21 T cell receptor beta chains were all obtained from the same sample, sequenced in a study of T cells in Graves' hyperthyroidism and ophthalmopathy. Using RNA transcripts as the source, TCR beta CDR3 regions were amplified. RT-PCR in the first round (using the HTBI primer set) targeted the TCR CDR3. TCRdb called the multiplex PCR reads again in MiXCR, with one record for every CDR3 protein. Here the sample spans roughly 420,000 distinct CDR3 sequences, 15% to 19% being singletons. Sequencing used blood. These receptors came from a woman under 30 with Graves' hyperthyroidism.

This clonotype was picked up many times. This chain uses TRBV7-9 with TRBJ1-1; TRBD1 aligns across 8 bases. CDR3 size: 12 residues. J lost 6 bases, V lost 6 bases, and 3 bases had no gene match. Germline CDR1 is SEHNR and CDR2 is FQNEAQ (reference sequence). The CDR3 here is CASRQGESEAFF. The CDR3 DNA reads as TGTGCCAGCAGACAGGGGGAGTCTGAAGCTTTCTTT.

The table lists this clonotype with many counts. The chain employs TRBV20-1 and TRBJ2-1; a possible D gene is TRBD1 (7 bases). V dropped 5 bases and J dropped 0 bases, with 14 bases sitting between them. From germline, CDR1 is DFQATT and CDR2 SNEGSKA (reference sequence). This CDR3 is 15 amino acids long. Written as DNA, the CDR3 is TGCAGTGCTCGACAGGGACTGAGCTCCTACAATGAGCAGTTCTTC. Amino acid sequence: CSARQGLSSYNEQFF.

This clonotype was observed at least ten times. This chain joins TRBV20-1 and TRBJ2-5; 12 positions agree with TRBD2. Losses at the gene ends were 8 bases for V and 4 bases for J; bases not matched to a gene: 2. This CDR3 spans 12 amino acids. CDR1 and CDR2 (germline): DFQATT, SNEGSKA (reference sequence). The DNA for the CDR3 is TGCAGTTTACTAGCGGGAGGAGAGACCCAGTACTTC. Translation gives CSLLAGGETQYF.

The rearrangement joins TRBV19 to TRBJ2-3; D not certain. Trimming cost V 5 bases and J 6 bases, with 12 bases left between them. The CDR3 runs 13 residues. The germline V gene encodes CDR1 LNHDA and CDR2 SQIVND (reference sequence). The CDR3 region is CASSVTNHDTQYF. The CDR3, as DNA: TGTGCCAGTAGTGTCACAAATCATGATACGCAGTATTTT.

The chain carries TRBV20-1 and TRBJ1-6, with a possible D match to TRBD1 (6 bases). Per germline, CDR1 DFQATT and CDR2 SNEGSKA (reference sequence). V dropped 6 bases and J dropped 14 bases, with 14 bases sitting between them. This CDR3 spans 11 amino acids. For the CDR3, the DNA is TGCAGTGCAGGGACCGGGGGCACCCTCCACTTT. It translates to CSAGTGGTLHF.

In this sample, this clonotype turned up a few times. The chain recombines TRBV4-2 with TRBJ1-1; D ambiguous. The germline V gene has CDR1 LGHNA and CDR2 YNFKEQ. Trimming removed 6 bases from V and 1 base from J, with 18 bases in between. CDR3 length equals 16 residues. For the CDR3, the DNA is TGTGCCAGCAGGCGACTCCTTGATAAGGGGAACACTGAAGCTTTCTTT. It translates to CASRRLLDKGNTEAFF.

This clonotype came up many times. The rearrangement uses TRBV3-1 and TRBJ2-3; TRBD1 agrees at 8 bases. The CDR3 extends over 17 amino acids. CDR1 and CDR2 from the germline V gene are LGHDT and YNNKEL (reference sequence). V gave up 0 bases and J gave up 1 base; unmatched junction bases: 6. Written as DNA, the CDR3 is TGTGCCAGCAGCCAAGAGAGGGGCAGGGGGCGCACAGATACGCAGTATTTT. Encoded protein: CASSQERGRGRTDTQYF.

This clonotype was observed a few times. The chain links TRBV20-1 to TRBJ2-5; TRBD2 matches 7 bases. J lost 4 bases, V lost 6 bases, and 14 bases had no gene match. The CDR3 sequence is 15 residues long. CDR1 is DFQATT and CDR2 is SNEGSKA in the germline V gene (reference sequence). The CDR3 is CSAWEGTTAGETQYF. In DNA form, the CDR3 reads TGCAGTGCCTGGGAAGGGACTACGGCAGGAGAGACCCAGTACTTC.

The V and J genes are TRBV5-1 and TRBJ2-2; tentative D call: TRBD1 (5 bases). There are 14 residues in the CDR3. The germline V gene has CDR1 SGHRS and CDR2 YFSETQ. Deletions cut 1 base from V and 7 bases from J, with 11 bases between. The CDR3 spells CASSLTGPIGELFF. The CDR3, as DNA: TGCGCCAGCAGCTTGACAGGTCCCATCGGGGAGCTGTTTTTT.

Of note for this clonotype: The junction differs from germline at one of its ends, possibly a read error. The CDR3 spells CASSDRDGEGYGQYF. In nucleotides, the CDR3 is TGTGCCAGCTCCGACCGGGACGGGGAGGGCTACGGGCAGTACTTC. V gene TRBV12-3 or TRBV12-4 combines with J gene TRBJ2-7, with 7 bases matching TRBD2. This CDR3 contains 15 residues.

This clonotype has more than one count but fewer than ten. This chain joins TRBV6-4 and TRBJ2-2, with 11 bases identical to TRBD1. The CDR3 contains 16 residues. Trimming cost V 2 bases and J 7 bases; bases outside gene matches: 6. Germline CDR1 is MRHNA and CDR2 is SNTAGT. CDR3 sequence: CASSDPGQGDGGELFF. The DNA for the CDR3 is TGTGCCAGCAGTGACCCGGGACAGGGGGACGGCGGGGAGCTGTTTTTT.

This clonotype came up many times. This chain links TRBV6-2 or TRBV6-3 with TRBJ2-7; 7 bases line up with TRBD1. V lost 10 bases to trimming and J lost 2 bases; unmatched junction nucleotides: 11. The CDR3 is 14 residues long. Per the germline V gene, CDR1 is MNHEY and CDR2 is SVGEGT. This chain's CDR3 is CAISDRIDAYEQYF. CDR3 sequence (DNA): TGTGCCATCTCGGACAGGATTGATGCCTACGAGCAGTACTTC.

This clonotype was seen at least ten times. The CDR3 nucleotides are TGTGCCAGCAGCTCAGGGAACCTTGAGCAGTTCTTC. Its protein is CASSSGNLEQFF. V gene TRBV11-2 combines with J gene TRBJ2-1, with D tentatively TRBD1 (5 bases). Trimming cost V 4 bases and J 9 bases, with 10 bases left between them. The CDR3 is 12 residues long. Germline V gene data show CDR1 as SGHAT and CDR2 as FQNNGV.

The chain has TRBV27 and TRBJ2-6; D might be TRBD1 (5 bases). This CDR3 contains 18 residues. Germline V gives CDR1 MNHEY, CDR2 SMNVEV (reference sequence). Trimming cost V 4 bases and J 2 bases, with 18 bases left between them. DNA for the CDR3: TGTGCCAGCAGTTCCCCCTTGGACACTCTTACTGGGGCCAACGTCCTGACTTTC. Amino acids: CASSSPLDTLTGANVLTF. The full variable domain, in which reference TRBV27 and TRBJ2-6 provide the parts outside the CDR3, is EAQVTQNPRYLITVTGKKLTVTCSQNMNHEYMSWYRQDPGLGLRQIYYSMNVEVTDKGDVPEGYKVSRKEKRNFPLILESPSPNQTSLYFCASSSPLDTLTGANVLTFGAGSRLTVL.

With regard to this clonotype: A much larger clone differs by one base, so this may be a read error. The rearrangement joins TRBV29-1 to TRBJ2-1, with a weak D call TRBD1 (5 bases). The J call is in doubt because the DNA end fits TRBJ2-7 better. The CDR3 covers 10 residues. Germline V gene lookup returns CDR1 SQVTM and CDR2 ANQGSEA. The CDR3 loop reads CSVGHNEQYF. The CDR3 DNA reads TGCAGCGTAGGACACAATGAGCAGTACTTC.

Details on this clonotype: A much larger clonotype is one base distant, so this may be a read error. The chain's CDR3 is CASSRGQGFYEQYF. CDR3 bases: TGTGCCAGCAGCCGGGGACAGGGGTTCTACGAGCAGTACTTC. The J gene is TRBJ2-7, the V gene TRBV2, with 10 bases that match TRBD1. The V and J ends lost 6 bases and 3 bases, in that order; junction bases with no gene match: 5. Germline V CDR1 and CDR2: SNHLY, FYNNEI. The CDR3 is 14 residues long. Drawing the rest from reference TRBV2 and TRBJ2-7, the complete variable domain is EPEVTQTPSHQVTQMGQEVILRCVPISNHLYFYWYRQILGQKVEFLVSFYNNEISEKSEIFDDQFSVERPDGSNFTLKIRSTKLEDSAMYFCASSRGQGFYEQYFGPGTRLTVT.

This chain joins TRBV7-6 and TRBJ1-2; TRBD1 agrees at 8 bases. The CDR3 extends over 13 amino acids. V gave up 5 bases and J gave up 14 bases; unmatched junction bases: 13. Per the germline V gene, CDR1 is SGHVS and CDR2 is FNYEAQ. Written as DNA, the CDR3 is TGTGCCAGCAGCCCTTCCCCGGGGGACAGGATAACCTTC. This gives the protein CASSPSPGDRITF. Variable domain in full (rest from reference TRBV7-6 and TRBJ1-2): GAGVSQSPRYKVTKRGQDVALRCDPISGHVSLYWYRQALGQGPEFLTYFNYEAQQDKSGLPNDRFSAERPEGSISTLTIQRTEQRDSAMYRCASSPSPGDRITFGSGTRLTVV.

This clonotype was observed a few times. Being one base from a much bigger clone, this may be a read error. The rearrangement uses TRBV28 and TRBJ2-7, with TRBD2 matching over 7 bases. The CDR3 has 13 amino acids. CDR1 and CDR2 from the germline V gene are MDHEN and SYDVKM. The CDR3 region has the DNA TGTGCCAGCACGAGCGGGACTACTTACGGGCAGTACTTC. It yields the protein CASTSGTTYGQYF.

This clonotype has ten or more counts. V usage is TRBV20-1 and J usage is TRBJ2-1; D call uncertain. Germline V gives CDR1 DFQATT, CDR2 SNEGSKA (reference sequence). The CDR3 is 14 amino acids. Trimming removed 1 base from V and 0 bases from J, with 7 bases in between. CDR3 DNA: TGCAGTGCTAGAGTCCTAGACTCCTACAATGAGCAGTTCTTC. Protein sequence: CSARVLDSYNEQFF.

This clonotype came up many times. The chain uses TRBV16 and TRBJ1-2; the D is unclear. This CDR3 spans 14 amino acids. The V gene lost 4 bases and the J gene lost 4 bases, with 13 bases spanning the gap. Germline CDR1 reads KGHSY; CDR2 reads FQNENV. The DNA of the CDR3 is TGTGCCAGCAGCCTTACGGTCAGATCCTATGGCTACACCTTC. Translating gives CASSLTVRSYGYTF.

This clonotype has ten or more counts. The chain has TRBV7-3 and TRBJ2-1; 7 bases are a match to TRBD2. This CDR3 contains 14 residues. The ends lost 5 bases at V and 10 bases at J; junction bases unmatched: 11. The germline gives CDR1 SGHTA, CDR2 FQGTGA. CDR3 region: CASSTRTRRNEQFF. The CDR3 coding sequence is TGTGCCAGCAGCACACGGACTAGGAGAAACGAGCAGTTCTTC.